These 2 T cell receptor beta chains were all obtained from the same sample, sequenced in a study of shared clonotypes between healthy human individuals. The table came from immunoSEQ multiplex PCR; TCRdb's copy has only in-frame clones and leaves some out. The table lists about 1 million clones, about 74% of them singletons. The sample was memory CD4+ T cells sorted from blood. Subset denoted: CD45RA-negative fraction. These receptors all come from a man aged 18 to 30 in good health.

The chain uses TRBV25-1 and TRBJ2-1; maybe TRBD2 (6 bases). V lost 7 bases to trimming and J lost 2 bases, with 24 bases between them. The germline V gene has CDR1 MGHDK and CDR2 SYGVNS. CDR3 length: 18 amino acids. The CDR3 coding sequence is TGTGCCAGCAACTCGGGGGTCTTCGTATACCTCACCTACAATGAGCAGTTCTTC. As protein: CASNSGVFVYLTYNEQFF.

The chain is built from TRBV27 and TRBJ2-7, with D uncertain. The V end lost 3 bases, the J end lost 4 bases, and 4 bases lay between the germline ends. This CDR3 has 11 residues. Germline CDR1 MNHEY, CDR2 SMNVEV (reference sequence). Here the CDR3 reads CASSFLYEQYF. CDR3 DNA sequence: TGTGCCAGCAGTTTCCTGTACGAGCAGTACTTC.